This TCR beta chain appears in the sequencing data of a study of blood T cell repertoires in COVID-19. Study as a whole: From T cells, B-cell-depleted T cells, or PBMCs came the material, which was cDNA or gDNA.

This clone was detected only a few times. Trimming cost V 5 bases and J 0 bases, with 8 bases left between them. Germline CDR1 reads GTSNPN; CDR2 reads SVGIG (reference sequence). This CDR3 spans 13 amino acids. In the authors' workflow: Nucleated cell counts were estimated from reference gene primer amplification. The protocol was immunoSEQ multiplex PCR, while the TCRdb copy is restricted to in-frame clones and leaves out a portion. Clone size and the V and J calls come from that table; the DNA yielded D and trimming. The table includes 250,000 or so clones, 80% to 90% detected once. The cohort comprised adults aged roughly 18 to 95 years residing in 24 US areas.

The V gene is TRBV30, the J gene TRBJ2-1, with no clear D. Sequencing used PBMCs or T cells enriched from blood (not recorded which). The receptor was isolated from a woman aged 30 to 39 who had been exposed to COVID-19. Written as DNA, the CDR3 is TGTGCCTGGTCCCCTAGCTCCTACAATGAGCAGTTCTTC. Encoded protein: CAWSPSSYNEQFF.